Following are 9 T cell receptor beta chains from one sample sequenced in a study of glioma-infiltrating T cells after dendritic cell vaccination. Libraries were prepared by immunoSEQ multiplex PCR; TCRdb keeps only in-frame clonotypes and omits some of them. In the table there are around 96,000 clones, over 60% of which are singletons. The specimen was blood, collected before dendritic cell vaccination. The receptors shown here come from a human donor with glioblastoma.

The chain combines TRBV9 with TRBJ2-1; TRBD1 matches 7 bases. The germline gives CDR1 SGDLS, CDR2 YYNGEE. This CDR3 spans 15 amino acids. V was pared by 2 bases and J by 6 bases, with 8 bases of the junction left unmatched. CDR3 in amino acids: CASSVVGTAFNEQFF. DNA for the CDR3: TGTGCCAGCAGCGTCGTGGGGACAGCTTTCAATGAGCAGTTCTTC.

The chain joins TRBV27 to TRBJ1-2; 7 nucleotides align to TRBD1. The CDR3 covers 13 residues. Germline V gene data show CDR1 as MNHEY and CDR2 as SMNVEV (reference sequence). Germline trimming cut 5 bases from V and 4 bases from J; bases unmatched to any gene: 4. The CDR3 spells CASSADRRYGYTF. The CDR3 bases are TGTGCCAGCAGTGCGGACAGGCGCTATGGCTACACCTTC.

The chain has TRBV6-6 and TRBJ2-5; TRBD1 agrees at 11 bases. Germline V gives CDR1 MNHNY, CDR2 SVGAGI (reference sequence). The J segment lost 2 bases and the V segment lost 6 bases, leaving 5 bases of the junction unmatched. CDR3 length equals 15 residues. The chain's CDR3 is CASSGTGGKQETQYF. In DNA form, the CDR3 reads TGTGCCAGCAGCGGGACAGGGGGAAAACAAGAGACCCAGTACTTC.

The chain joins TRBV9 to TRBJ2-3; 9 bases agree with TRBD2. CDR3 length equals 16 residues. J gave up 3 bases and V 0 bases, and 5 bases lay outside the gene matches. The V gene's germline CDR1 is SGDLS and CDR2 YYNGEE. The CDR3 loop is CASSVGGGAETDTQYF. The CDR3 DNA follows: TGTGCCAGCAGCGTAGGCGGGGGGGCTGAGACAGATACGCAGTATTTT. The full variable domain, rest sourced from reference TRBV9 and TRBJ2-3, is DSGVTQTPKHLITATGQRVTLRCSPRSGDLSVYWYQQSLDQGLQFLIQYYNGEERAKGNILERFSAQQFPDLHSELNLSSLELGDSALYFCASSVGGGAETDTQYFGPGTRLTVL.

J is TRBJ1-5 and V is TRBV15; 9 bases match TRBD1. Germline lookup yields CDR1 LNHNV and CDR2 YYDKDF (reference sequence). The CDR3 spans 15 residues. J was trimmed by 6 bases and V by 1 base; bases with no gene match: 4. CDR3 nucleotide sequence: TGTGCCACCAGCAGAGGGGACAGGGACGTTCAGCCCCAGCATTTT. This sequence encodes CATSRGDRDVQPQHF.

The genes are TRBV19 and TRBJ2-2, with unresolved D. Germline values: CDR1 LNHDA, CDR2 SQIVND (reference sequence). Trimming cost V 1 base and J 5 bases, with 5 bases left between them. The CDR3 covers 13 residues. The CDR3 bases are TGTGCCAGTAGTATAGGAGAAACCGGGGAGCTGTTTTTT. Translated: CASSIGETGELFF. Using reference TRBV19 and TRBJ2-2 for the parts outside the CDR3, the full variable domain is DGGITQSPKYLFRKEGQNVTLSCEQNLNHDAMYWYRQDPGQGLRLIYYSQIVNDFQKGDIAEGYSVSREKKESFPLTVTSAQKNPTAFYLCASSIGETGELFFGEGSRLTVL.

The V call is TRBV7-9, the J call TRBJ2-7; D gene uncertain. Trimming took off 4 bases at V and 5 bases at J, with 6 bases between the two ends. Germline CDR1 reads SEHNR; CDR2 reads FQNEAQ (reference sequence). The CDR3 is 11 residues long. CDR3 nucleotide sequence: TGTGCCAGCAGCTCTATGGACGAGCAGTACTTC. Translating gives CASSSMDEQYF.

The chain uses TRBV2 and TRBJ1-2; the match to TRBD1 covers 9 bases. The CDR3 totals 14 residues. The V gene's germline CDR1 is SNHLY and CDR2 FYNNEI. V shed 7 bases, J shed 5 bases, and the junction held 8 bases outside the gene matches. The CDR3 protein is CASNQQGANYGYTF. As DNA, the CDR3 is TGTGCCAGCAATCAACAGGGGGCGAATTATGGCTACACCTTC.

This clone was found once. The V call is TRBV6-5, the J call TRBJ2-1; TRBD2 matches 7 bases. This CDR3 has 16 amino acids. The V segment lost 3 bases and the J segment 0 bases; nucleotides outside the gene matches: 5. Per the germline V gene, CDR1 is MNHEY and CDR2 is SVGAGI. For the CDR3, the DNA is TGTGCCAGCAGTTATATGCGGGAGAGCTCCTACAATGAGCAGTTCTTC. This gives the protein CASSYMRESSYNEQFF.